Reported below is one T cell receptor (beta chain). This clone was counted only a few times. Its target antigen remains unknown. Base-call qualities are not available, and no considerably larger clone is one nucleotide away. The data are from a study of cytomegalovirus exposure and HLA in healthy donors (dated by TCRdb to the late 2010s). Background on the whole study: According to an earlier analysis of a few hundred of the donors, roughly 180 million T cells yielded 120 million or so unique TCR beta sequences and 276 Gb of sequence data. An early release covering some 640 HLA-typed donors comprised approximately 300 gigabases of sequencing data and 85 million or so unique TCR sequences. Of the 300 to 500 genotyped donors, 65% to 90% were placed in the genetic ancestry cluster associated with self-reported Caucasian donors. The aim of the study was to test whether cataloging public T cell receptors could identify signatures of past pathogen exposure. The study profiled the T cell repertoires of approximately 700 subjects by immunosequencing and related them to cytomegalovirus serostatus. In addition to the first cohort of 666 subjects, a separate validation cohort of approximately 110 different subjects was used. The study combined high-throughput TCR immunosequencing, statistical association of individual TCRs with disease status, and machine learning to predict cytomegalovirus infection status. A later analysis re-analyzed previously published TCR beta repertoires from roughly 630 donors and added high-resolution HLA genotyping to study TCR occurrence patterns. Rather than using new phenotypic data, the later analysis identified candidate immune exposures from TCR beta sequences and from how often those sequences occurred across donors. To decide whether each TCR beta V gene segment behaved as functional or pseudogenic, an earlier analysis of some 570 of the donors relied on high-throughput TCR beta sequencing. Donor age, sex, ethnicity and CMV serostatus were compiled together with the repertoire data. Genome-wide SNP genotypes for about 60% of the roughly 700 donors were used in a later genetic analysis, which treated that subset as a discovery cohort. Every repertoire in the discovery cohort had been generated on one and the same sequencing platform. Class I and class II HLA loci were covered by the typing at four-digit resolution. Typing coverage varied by locus: roughly 629-640 donors for A, B, C, DRB1 and DQB1; 500 to 550 for DQA1; over 600 for DPA1; some 470 for DPB1. Roughly 5 DR-DQ haplotypes were handled as single units for association and clustering, since linkage in the cohort was strong. Among 398 genotyped donors of the cohort, an average of approximately 240,000 unique TCR beta nucleotide sequences were sequenced per donor, 15% to 20% of them non-productive.

In total, roughly 670 healthy bone marrow donors made up the cohort. Cohort members were all nominally healthy when sampled, although unrecorded immune exposures were likely present. The donor tested CMV seronegative, placing the donor among the 352 seronegative members of the cohort. Each donor provided a peripheral blood sample, and peripheral blood mononuclear cells were used for TCR beta sequencing. The Qiagen DNeasy Blood Extraction Kit was used to extract genomic DNA from the blood cell samples. The V end gives up 4 bases and the J end 4 bases, leaving 6 bases in the junction not matched to a gene. From cysteine to phenylalanine, the CDR3 is 15 amino acids long. Just the 45-base CDR3 DNA is kept, in frame starting at base 1. The germline V gene encodes CDR1 SGHRS and CDR2 YFSETQ. The investigation overall reported the following: In an earlier analysis of 450 to 750 of the donors, most TCR beta V segments appeared in productive rearrangements about 87% or about 30% of the time, broadly matching IMGT annotations. Most TCR sequences were seen in very few donors, while some public TCRs were found in many individuals. The classifier was reported to diagnose cytomegalovirus status with high specificity and sensitivity in both the original cohort and the validation cohort. A later analysis found that most CMV-associated TCR beta chains appeared HLA-restricted, with HLA associations seemingly driven largely by CMV exposure. Assigning TCR associations to individual alleles was difficult when HLA alleles, especially DR and DQ, strongly co-occurred. V-gene and J-gene trimming of TCR beta chains was associated with a missense DCLRE1C variant in a later genetic analysis, and the association was replicated in an independent cohort. Several of the top co-occurrence clusters appeared to be linked to parvovirus B19, influenza, CMV and Epstein-Barr virus, according to a later analysis. Because the 87-base-pair reads could not distinguish some IMGT-functional V segments, including TRBV6-2 and TRBV6-3, those segments were excluded. The earlier analysis of about 600 of the donors excluded roughly 17 rarely observed V segments, including chromosome 9 orphons, because counts were too low. Linkage disequilibrium might explain the correlated functional status among segregating V segments, but an unknown experimental factor could not be ruled out. At a false discovery rate of 0.05, a later analysis linked around 17,000 TCR beta sequences to specific HLA alleles. According to the authors, the approach could potentially be generalized to other disease states and immunological phenotypes. The study gave a list of some 150 TCR beta chains associated with cytomegalovirus. In vitro tests confirmed that a few of the cytomegalovirus-associated TCR beta chains recognize cytomegalovirus antigens. Roughly uniform sequencing depth across donors was assumed in presence/absence analyses, although this assumption may not hold. For the cohort, immune exposure information was limited to CMV serostatus. A further reported finding was that TCR beta sequences accurately predicted the HLA-A and HLA-B alleles for most subjects in the first cohort. This cohort had only TCR beta chains sequenced, and the lack of alpha or paired-chain data limited which features could be detected. A cluster of highly shared sequence variants was judged likely to be a technical artifact of the sequencing pipeline. HLA typing was unavailable for some donors at each locus, so association tests used only the typed subset. According to a later genetic analysis, donors in an Asian-associated ancestry cluster had fewer N-insertions in productive TCRs than the roughly 670-donor mean. A later analysis found that HLA-associated TCR beta chains were more clonally expanded and had lower generation probabilities than equally common non-associated chains. According to a later analysis, TCR association rates differed among HLA loci, with DRB1 alleles showing the most associated TCRs and HLA-C alleles showing the fewest.

Libraries were constructed by the immunoSEQ multiplex PCR assay. A mixture of 60 forward primers for TCR Vbeta segments and 13 reverse primers for TCR Jbeta segments was used in the multiplex PCR. The CDR3 region of rearranged TCR beta genes was amplified from genomic DNA with a multiplex PCR assay. On the Illumina HiSeq System, the amplified TCR beta libraries were sequenced as 87-base-pair reads. In the authors' own workflow: Across the 600 to 700 repertoires, a later analysis counted roughly 77 million unique TCR beta chains, approximately 10 million of which were shared by at least two donors. To remove PCR and sequencing errors, raw reads were error-corrected and collapsed into unique sequences using a nearest-neighbor algorithm that merged closely related sequences. Alignment of CDR3 sequences to IMGT reference sequences was used to assign V, D and J gene segments. Each retained sequence needed at least a six-nucleotide match to both a V gene segment and a J gene segment. Rearrangements were classified as productive when the CDR3 lacked stop codons and remained in frame with V and J, and all other rearrangements were classified as non-productive. CDR3 was defined by IMGT convention, running from the second conserved V-encoded cysteine to the conserved J-encoded phenylalanine. Sequences without an unambiguous match to a single V gene segment were excluded from the earlier analysis of 587 of the donors. In an earlier analysis of about 590 of the donors, a V segment was called functional when productive rearrangements were above 56.7%, and segregating when the standard deviation between donors exceeded 5%. A statistical classification framework was developed to diagnose cytomegalovirus status using the catalog of TCR beta chain sequences. In a later analysis, V and J genes were assigned by comparing TCR nucleotide sequences against IMGT/GENE-DB human TR gene sequences. In a later analysis, CDR3 sequences and most-parsimonious VDJ recombination scenarios were assigned using the TCRdist pipeline. A later analysis defined each TCR beta chain by its CDR3 amino acid sequence plus V-gene family, and excluded reads lacking a unique V-gene family. As a way to deal with suspected cross-contamination and a sequencing artifact, a later analysis dropped 640 or so nucleotide sequences that were highly shared and had low generation probability. In a later analysis, a clonal expansion index for each public chain was calculated from normalized within-repertoire ranks of inferred template counts. A later analysis computed generation probabilities with a VDJ recombination model fitted to out-of-frame rearrangements, and checked the results against IGoR. In a later analysis, TCR-TCR, TCR-HLA and TCR-CMV co-occurrence was scored with hypergeometric tests, and a repertoire-size bias correction was applied to TCR pairs. False discovery rates were estimated in a later analysis by permuting HLA or CMV assignments 20 times. A later analysis grouped co-occurring TCRs with DBSCAN, adding TCRdist sequence similarity when clustering within HLA-allele-positive subsets. Repertoires with fewer than 30,000 or more than 120,000 public chains were left out of co-occurrence clustering, as were a few repertoires with anomalous nucleotide sharing. Held by TCRdb, this immuneACCESS table contains in-frame sequences only and omits some clones. Under half of the omission traces to an unresolved V gene where checked; the cause of the rest is unknown. The V and J calls and clone size are taken from that table; D and trimming were inferred from the DNA. For this sample the table gives roughly 250,000 clones, of which around 66% were detected only once. The biggest ten clones account for under 3% of the sample.

The sequence is built from TRBV5-1 and TRBJ2-2, and 8 junction bases match TRBD1. The specimen was PBMCs. The clonotype originates from a female donor in good health and CMV-seronegative. CDR3 reads: CASSDETGVTGELFF. The nucleotide sequence is given as TGCGCCAGCAGCGATGAGACAGGGGTCACCGGGGAGCTGTTTTTT.